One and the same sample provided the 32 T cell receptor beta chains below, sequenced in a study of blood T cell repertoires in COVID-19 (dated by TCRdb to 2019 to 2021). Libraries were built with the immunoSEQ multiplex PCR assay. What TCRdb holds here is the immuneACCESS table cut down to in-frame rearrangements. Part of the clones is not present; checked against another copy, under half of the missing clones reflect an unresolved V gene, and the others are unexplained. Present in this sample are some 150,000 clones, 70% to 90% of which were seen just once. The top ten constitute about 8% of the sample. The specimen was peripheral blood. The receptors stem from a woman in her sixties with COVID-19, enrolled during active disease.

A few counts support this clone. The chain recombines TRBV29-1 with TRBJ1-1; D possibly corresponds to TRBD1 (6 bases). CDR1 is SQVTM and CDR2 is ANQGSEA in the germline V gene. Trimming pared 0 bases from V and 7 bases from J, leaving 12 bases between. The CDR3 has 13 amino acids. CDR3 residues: CSVEDGRGDEAFF. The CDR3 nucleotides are TGCAGCGTTGAAGATGGCAGGGGTGATGAAGCTTTCTTT.

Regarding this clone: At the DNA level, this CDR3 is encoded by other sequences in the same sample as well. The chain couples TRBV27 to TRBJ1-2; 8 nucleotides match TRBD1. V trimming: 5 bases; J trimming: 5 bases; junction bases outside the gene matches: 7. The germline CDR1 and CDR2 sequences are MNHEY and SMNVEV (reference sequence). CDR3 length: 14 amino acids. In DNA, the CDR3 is TGTGCCAGCAGTCCACAGGACAGGGTATATGGCTACACCTTC. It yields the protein CASSPQDRVYGYTF.

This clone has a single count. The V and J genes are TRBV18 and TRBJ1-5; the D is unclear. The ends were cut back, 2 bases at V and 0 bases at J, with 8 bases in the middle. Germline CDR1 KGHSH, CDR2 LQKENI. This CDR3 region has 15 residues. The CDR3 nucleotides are TGTGCCAGCTCACCAGTGCAGGATAGCAATCAGCCCCAGCATTTT. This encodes CASSPVQDSNQPQHF.

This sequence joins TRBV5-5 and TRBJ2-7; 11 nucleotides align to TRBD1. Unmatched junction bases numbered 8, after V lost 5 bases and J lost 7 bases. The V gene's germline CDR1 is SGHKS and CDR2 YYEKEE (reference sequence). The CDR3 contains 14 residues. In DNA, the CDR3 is TGTGCCAGCAGACCCGGGACAGGGGGGCAGGAGCAGTACTTC. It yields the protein CASRPGTGGQEQYF.

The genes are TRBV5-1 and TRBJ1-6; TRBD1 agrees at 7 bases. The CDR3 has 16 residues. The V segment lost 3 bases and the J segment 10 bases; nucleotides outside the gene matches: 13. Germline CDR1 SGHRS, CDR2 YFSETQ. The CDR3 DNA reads TGCGCCAGCAGCTCAACTCCACAGGGGTCTGGATCACCCCTCCACTTT. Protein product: CASSSTPQGSGSPLHF.

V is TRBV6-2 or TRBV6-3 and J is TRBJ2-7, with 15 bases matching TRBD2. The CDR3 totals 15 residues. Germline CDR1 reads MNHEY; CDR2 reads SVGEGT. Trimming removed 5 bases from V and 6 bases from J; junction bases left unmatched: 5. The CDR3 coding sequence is TGTGCCAGCAGTCGTGGACTAGCGGGGGGGGTCGAGCAGTACTTC. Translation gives CASSRGLAGGVEQYF.

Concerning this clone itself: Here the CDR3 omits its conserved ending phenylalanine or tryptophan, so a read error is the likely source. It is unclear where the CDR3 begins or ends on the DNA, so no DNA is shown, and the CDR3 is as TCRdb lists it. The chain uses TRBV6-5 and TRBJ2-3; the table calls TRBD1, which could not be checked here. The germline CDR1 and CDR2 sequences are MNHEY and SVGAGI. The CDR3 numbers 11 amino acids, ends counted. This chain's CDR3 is CASSSTDSLRV.

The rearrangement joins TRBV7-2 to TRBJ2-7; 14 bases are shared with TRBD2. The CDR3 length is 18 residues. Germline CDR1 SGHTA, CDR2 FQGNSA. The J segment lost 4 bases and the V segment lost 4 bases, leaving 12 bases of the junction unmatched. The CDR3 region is CASSSLGLAGGVAYEQYF. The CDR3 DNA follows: TGTGCCAGCAGCTCCCTCGGACTAGCGGGGGGCGTCGCTTACGAGCAGTACTTC.

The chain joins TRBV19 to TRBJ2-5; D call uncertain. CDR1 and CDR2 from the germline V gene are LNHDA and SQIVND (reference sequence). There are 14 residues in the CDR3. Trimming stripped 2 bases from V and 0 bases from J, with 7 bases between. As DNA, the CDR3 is TGTGCCAGTAGTATAACCGGAGACCAAGAGACCCAGTACTTC. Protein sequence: CASSITGDQETQYF.

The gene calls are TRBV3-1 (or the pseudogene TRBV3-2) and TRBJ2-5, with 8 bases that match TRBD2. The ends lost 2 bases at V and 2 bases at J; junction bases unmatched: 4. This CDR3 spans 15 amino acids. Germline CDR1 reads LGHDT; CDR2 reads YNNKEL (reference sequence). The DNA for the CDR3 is TGTGCCAGCAGCCAACAGGCGGGGGGACAAGAGACCCAGTACTTC. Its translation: CASSQQAGGQETQYF.

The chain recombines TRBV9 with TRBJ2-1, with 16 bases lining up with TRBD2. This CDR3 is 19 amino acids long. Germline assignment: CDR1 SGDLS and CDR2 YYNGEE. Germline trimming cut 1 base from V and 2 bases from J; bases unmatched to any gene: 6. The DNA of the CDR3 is TGTGCCAGCAGCGTAACCGGGACTAGCGGGGGGGCGGCCTACAATGAGCAGTTCTTC. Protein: CASSVTGTSGGAAYNEQFF.

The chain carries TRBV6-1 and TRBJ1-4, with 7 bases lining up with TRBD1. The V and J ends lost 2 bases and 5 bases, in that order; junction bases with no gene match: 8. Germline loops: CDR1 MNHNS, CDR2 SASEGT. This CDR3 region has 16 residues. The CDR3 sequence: CASSEPGGSHNEKLFF. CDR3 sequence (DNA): TGTGCCAGCAGTGAACCAGGGGGGAGCCACAATGAAAAACTGTTTTTT.

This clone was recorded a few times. CDR3 protein: CASSPYQETQYF. CDR3 DNA: TGTGCCAGCAGCCCGTACCAAGAGACCCAGTACTTC. The chain carries TRBV11-1 and TRBJ2-5; D gene uncertain. V was trimmed by 5 bases and J by 0 bases, leaving 4 bases between them. Germline V gene lookup returns CDR1 SGHAT and CDR2 FQDESV (reference sequence). The CDR3 length is 12 residues. The full variable domain, rest sourced from reference TRBV11-1 and TRBJ2-5, is EAEVAQSPRYKITEKSQAVAFWCDPISGHATLYWYRQILGQGPELLVQFQDESVVDDSQLPKDRFSAERLKGVDSTLKIQPAELGDSAMYLCASSPYQETQYFGPGTRLLVL.

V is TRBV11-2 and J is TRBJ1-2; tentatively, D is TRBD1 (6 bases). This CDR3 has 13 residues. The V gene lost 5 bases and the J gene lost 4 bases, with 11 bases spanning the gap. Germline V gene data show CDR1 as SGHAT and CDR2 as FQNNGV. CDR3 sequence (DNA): TGTGCCAGCAGCGCAGGGACAACCTATGGCTACACCTTC. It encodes CASSAGTTYGYTF.

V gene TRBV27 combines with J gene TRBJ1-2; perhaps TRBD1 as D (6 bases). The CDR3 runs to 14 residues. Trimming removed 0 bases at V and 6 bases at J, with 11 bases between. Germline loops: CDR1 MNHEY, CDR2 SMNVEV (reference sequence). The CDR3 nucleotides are TGTGCCAGCAGTTTATCTGGCAGGGGAGATGGCTACACCTTC. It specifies CASSLSGRGDGYTF.

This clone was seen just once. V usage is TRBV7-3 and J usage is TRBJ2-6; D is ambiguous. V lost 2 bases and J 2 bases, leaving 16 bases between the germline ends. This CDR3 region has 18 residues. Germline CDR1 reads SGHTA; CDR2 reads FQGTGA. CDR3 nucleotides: TGTGCCAGCAGCTTAGGTCCGGGTCTATTCCCTGGGGCCAACGTCCTGACTTTC. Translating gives CASSLGPGLFPGANVLTF. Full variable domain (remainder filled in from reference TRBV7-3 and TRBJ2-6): GAGVSQTPSNKVTEKGKYVELRCDPISGHTALYWYRQSLGQGPEFLIYFQGTGAADDSGLPNDRFFAVRPEGSVSTLKIQRTERGDSAVYLCASSLGPGLFPGANVLTFGAGSRLTVL.

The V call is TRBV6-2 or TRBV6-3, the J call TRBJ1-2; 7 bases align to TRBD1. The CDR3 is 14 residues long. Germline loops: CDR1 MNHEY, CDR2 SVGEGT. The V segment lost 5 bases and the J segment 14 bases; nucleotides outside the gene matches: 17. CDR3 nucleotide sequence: TGTGCCAGCAGTATGGGGACAGCCCTGGCAGCTAGGACCTTC. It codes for CASSMGTALAARTF.

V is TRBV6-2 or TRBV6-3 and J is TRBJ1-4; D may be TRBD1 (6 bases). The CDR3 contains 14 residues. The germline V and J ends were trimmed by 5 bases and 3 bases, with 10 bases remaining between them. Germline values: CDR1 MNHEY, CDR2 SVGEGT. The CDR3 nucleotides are TGTGCCAGCAGTGGACAGCTAGCTAATGAAAAACTGTTTTTT. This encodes CASSGQLANEKLFF.

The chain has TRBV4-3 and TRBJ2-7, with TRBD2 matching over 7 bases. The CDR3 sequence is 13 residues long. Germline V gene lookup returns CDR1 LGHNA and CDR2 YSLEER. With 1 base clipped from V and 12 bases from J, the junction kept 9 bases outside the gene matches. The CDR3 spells CASSQGVSGQRYF. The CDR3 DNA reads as TGCGCCAGCAGCCAAGGGGTTAGCGGGCAAAGGTACTTC.

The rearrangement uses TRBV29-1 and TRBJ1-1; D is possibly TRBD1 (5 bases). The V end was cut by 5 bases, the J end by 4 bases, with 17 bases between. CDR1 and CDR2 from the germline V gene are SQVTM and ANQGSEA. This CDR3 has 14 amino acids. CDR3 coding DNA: TGCAGCGTTCTTTCCCAGGGCGGAACCACTGAAGCTTTCTTT. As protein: CSVLSQGGTTEAFF.

Written as DNA, the CDR3 is TGTGCCAGCAGCTTAGACGGGGGGGCACATGAGCAGTTCTTC. It yields the protein CASSLDGGAHEQFF. The rearrangement joins TRBV5-4 to TRBJ2-1; the match to TRBD2 covers 8 bases. The CDR3 extends over 14 amino acids. V lost 2 bases, J lost 8 bases, and 6 bases stayed unmatched. Germline CDR1 and CDR2: SGHNT and YYREEE (reference sequence).

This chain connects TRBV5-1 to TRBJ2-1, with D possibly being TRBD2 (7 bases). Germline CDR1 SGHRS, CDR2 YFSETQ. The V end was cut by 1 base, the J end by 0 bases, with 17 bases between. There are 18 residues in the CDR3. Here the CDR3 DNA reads TGCGCCAGCAGCTTGCAGCCCCGGGGGGCTAGCTCCTACAATGAGCAGTTCTTC. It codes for CASSLQPRGASSYNEQFF.

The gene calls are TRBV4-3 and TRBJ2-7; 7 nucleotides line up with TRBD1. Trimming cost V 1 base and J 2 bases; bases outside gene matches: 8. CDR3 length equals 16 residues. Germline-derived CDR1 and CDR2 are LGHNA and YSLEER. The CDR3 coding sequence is TGCGCCAGCAGCCAAGTTTTCGGACAGGAAACCTACGAGCAGTACTTC. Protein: CASSQVFGQETYEQYF.

This CDR3 is CSVAASGRRANYGYTF. The CDR3 DNA reads TGCAGCGTTGCGGCTAGCGGGAGGAGAGCTAACTATGGCTACACCTTC. V and J are TRBV29-1 and TRBJ1-2, with D unclear. CDR3 length equals 16 residues. CDR1 and CDR2 from the germline V gene are SQVTM and ANQGSEA. The germline V and J ends were trimmed by 4 bases and 0 bases, with 18 bases remaining between them.

The CDR3 DNA reads TGTGCCAGCAGCTTAGAGAGGGAGACTGAAGCTTTCTTT. It encodes CASSLERETEAFF. The chain uses TRBV11-3 and TRBJ1-1; D remains unclear. From germline, CDR1 is SGHNT and CDR2 YENEEA. The V and J ends lost 0 bases and 5 bases respectively, with 7 bases between them. CDR3 size: 13 residues. The full variable domain, rest sourced from reference TRBV11-3 and TRBJ1-1, is EAGVVQSPRYKIIEKKQPVAFWCNPISGHNTLYWYLQNLGQGPELLIRYENEEAVDDSQLPKDRFSAERLKGVDSTLKIQPAELGDSAVYLCASSLERETEAFFGQGTRLTVV.

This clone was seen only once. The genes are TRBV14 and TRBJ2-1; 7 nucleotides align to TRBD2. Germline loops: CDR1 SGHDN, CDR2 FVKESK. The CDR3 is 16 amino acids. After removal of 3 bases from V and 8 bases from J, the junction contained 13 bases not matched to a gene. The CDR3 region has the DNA TGTGCCAGCAGCCATTTGCTAGCGGCGGGCGAGGATGAGCAGTTCTTC. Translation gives CASSHLLAAGEDEQFF.

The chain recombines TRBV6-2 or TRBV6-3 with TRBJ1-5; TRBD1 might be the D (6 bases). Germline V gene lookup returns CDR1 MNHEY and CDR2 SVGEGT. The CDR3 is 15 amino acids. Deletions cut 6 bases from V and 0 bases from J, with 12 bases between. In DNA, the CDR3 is TGTGCCAGCAGCAGGACAGTGAATAGCAATCAGCCCCAGCATTTT. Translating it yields CASSRTVNSNQPQHF.

The DNA of the CDR3 is TGTGCCAGCAGCGCTTCCCAAGGAACAGGGGATGAAAAACTGTTTTTT. Amino acid sequence: CASSASQGTGDEKLFF. V and J are TRBV7-2 and TRBJ1-4; TRBD1 matches 7 bases. V shed 5 bases and J 6 bases; nucleotides not matched to a gene: 12. CDR1 SGHTA and CDR2 FQGNSA come from the germline V gene. The CDR3 contains 16 residues.

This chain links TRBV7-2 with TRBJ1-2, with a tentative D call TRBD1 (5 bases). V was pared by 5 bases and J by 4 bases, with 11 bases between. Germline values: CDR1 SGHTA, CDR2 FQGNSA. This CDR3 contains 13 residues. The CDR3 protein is CASSPGQIYGYTF. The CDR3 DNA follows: TGTGCCAGCAGCCCCGGACAAATCTATGGCTACACCTTC.

CDR3 DNA sequence: TGTGCCAGCTCACCCCAGGCGTCTGGCACAGATACGCAGTATTTT. It is translated as CASSPQASGTDTQYF. The rearrangement links TRBV18 to TRBJ2-3; D is unresolved. The CDR3 runs to 15 residues. The germline V gene encodes CDR1 KGHSH and CDR2 LQKENI. V lost 3 bases and J lost 1, with 11 bases in between.

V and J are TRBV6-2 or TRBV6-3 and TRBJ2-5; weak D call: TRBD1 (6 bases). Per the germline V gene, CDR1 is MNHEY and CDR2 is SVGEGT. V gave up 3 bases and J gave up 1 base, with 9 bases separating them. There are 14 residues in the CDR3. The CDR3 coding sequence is TGTGCCAGCAGTTATACAGGGCCCCAAGAGACCCAGTACTTC. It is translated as CASSYTGPQETQYF.

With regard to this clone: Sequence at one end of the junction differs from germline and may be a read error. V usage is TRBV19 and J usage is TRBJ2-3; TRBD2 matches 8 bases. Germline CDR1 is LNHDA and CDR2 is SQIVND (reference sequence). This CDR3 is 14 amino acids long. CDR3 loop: CACRSRGVTDTQYF. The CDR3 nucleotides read TGTGCCTGTAGGTCGCGGGGGGTCACAGATACGCAGTATTTT.